This entry lists 13 T cell receptor beta chains sequenced from one sample in a study of T cells in Graves' hyperthyroidism and ophthalmopathy. Using RNA transcripts as the source, TCR beta CDR3 regions were amplified. Initially, a first-round RT-PCR of the TCR CDR3 employed the HTBI primer set. MiXCR was run by TCRdb on the multiplex PCR reads, yielding one entry per CDR3 protein. The table has 550,000 to 600,000 distinct CDR3 sequences, 14% seen once. The source material was blood. The receptors were gathered from a woman aged 18-29 years with Graves' ophthalmopathy.

The V call is TRBV20-1, the J call TRBJ2-7; TRBD2 aligns across 7 bases. V was pared by 2 bases and J by 2 bases, with 6 bases of the junction left unmatched. CDR3 length equals 14 residues. Germline lookup yields CDR1 DFQATT and CDR2 SNEGSKA (reference sequence). The CDR3 loop reads CSARLGGGTYEQYF. The CDR3 DNA sequence: TGCAGTGCTAGACTAGGCGGGGGTACCTACGAGCAGTACTTC.

Worth noting for this clonotype: A much larger clonotype is one base distant, so this may be a read error. This sequence joins TRBV28 and TRBJ2-7; D ambiguous. This CDR3 contains 14 residues. Germline V gene data show CDR1 as MDHEN and CDR2 as SYDVKM. The CDR3 DNA reads as TGTGCCAGCAAGCACCAGACGGATACCTACGAGCGGTACTTC. Its protein is CASKHQTDTYERYF.

The chain is built from TRBV9 and TRBJ1-6; D not certain. The CDR3 length is 14 residues. V gave up 4 bases and J gave up 5 bases, with 10 bases separating them. Germline V CDR1 and CDR2: SGDLS, YYNGEE. The CDR3 here is CASSRTPNNSPLHF. The CDR3 bases are TGTGCCAGCAGCCGGACGCCAAATAATTCACCCCTCCACTTT.

This clonotype was recorded at least ten times. This chain connects TRBV12-3 or TRBV12-4 to TRBJ1-5, with TRBD1 as a possible D gene (6 bases). The CDR3 consists of 13 residues. V was cut by 7 bases and J by 4 bases, with 11 bases left in between. In DNA form, the CDR3 reads TGTGCCAGCAAGGGACACCTTAATCAGCCCCAGCATTTT. Amino acid sequence: CASKGHLNQPQHF.

The table lists this clonotype with a few counts. This chain links TRBV11-3 with TRBJ2-3; 9 bases map to TRBD2. CDR3 length: 18 amino acids. The V gene's germline CDR1 is SGHNT and CDR2 YENEEA. The V gene end was trimmed by 1 base and the J gene end by 1 base; junction bases not matched to a gene: 9. CDR3: CASSLGRMASGGTDTQYF. The CDR3 DNA follows: TGTGCCAGCAGCTTAGGTCGTATGGCTAGCGGGGGCACAGATACGCAGTATTTT. The full variable domain, with the rest looked up from reference TRBV11-3 and TRBJ2-3, is EAGVVQSPRYKIIEKKQPVAFWCNPISGHNTLYWYLQNLGQGPELLIRYENEEAVDDSQLPKDRFSAERLKGVDSTLKIQPAELGDSAVYLCASSLGRMASGGTDTQYFGPGTRLTVL.

This clonotype came up a few times. The V gene is TRBV12-3 or TRBV12-4, the J gene TRBJ1-1; possible D gene TRBD1, 6 bases. This CDR3 region has 13 residues. V was clipped by 8 bases and J by 2 bases, with 12 bases between them. This chain's CDR3 is CASERTANTEAFF. CDR3 bases: TGTGCCAGCGAACGGACAGCTAACACTGAAGCTTTCTTT.

This clonotype showed up just once. CDR3 sequence (DNA): TGTGCCAGCAGTAAAGGGTCTAGCGGGAAGTACGAGCAGTACTTC. This sequence encodes CASSKGSSGKYEQYF. J is TRBJ2-7 and V is TRBV7-9; 9 bases are a match to TRBD2. CDR1 is SEHNR and CDR2 is FQNEAQ in the germline V gene (reference sequence). The CDR3 runs 15 residues. The V and J ends lost 6 bases and 4 bases, in that order; junction bases with no gene match: 10.

This clonotype was observed at least ten times. The gene calls are TRBV20-1 and TRBJ1-1; possible D gene TRBD1, 6 bases. Trimming removed 8 bases from V and 2 bases from J, with 15 bases in between. CDR3 size: 13 residues. Germline lookup yields CDR1 DFQATT and CDR2 SNEGSKA (reference sequence). DNA of the CDR3: TGCAGTTCGCACGGGACACCTAACACTGAAGCTTTCTTT. It translates to CSSHGTPNTEAFF.

This clonotype has at least ten counts. This chain connects TRBV20-1 to TRBJ1-5, with TRBD1 identical over 7 bases. The CDR3 contains 15 residues. V dropped 0 bases and J dropped 6; count of bases not matched to a gene: 8. CDR1 and CDR2 (germline): DFQATT, SNEGSKA (reference sequence). DNA for the CDR3: TGCAGTGCTAGAGACCTCGACAGGGCCGGTCAGCCCCAGCATTTT. Its translation is CSARDLDRAGQPQHF.

This clonotype was found many times. The rearrangement uses TRBV18 and TRBJ2-7, with 8 bases matching TRBD1. V was clipped by 4 bases and J by 5 bases; unmatched bases: 7. The CDR3 covers 14 residues. Germline CDR1 reads KGHSH; CDR2 reads LQKENI. CDR3 DNA: TGTGCCAGCTCACTACGGACAGGGATAGACGAGCAGTACTTC. Its protein product is CASSLRTGIDEQYF.

The rearrangement links TRBV6-2 or TRBV6-3 to TRBJ1-1, with no clear D. The germline V gene has CDR1 MNHEY and CDR2 SVGEGT. The CDR3 runs to 13 residues. With 6 bases removed from V and 8 bases from J, the gap between germline ends came to 16 bases. The CDR3 protein is CASSQKLGPEAFF. The CDR3 coding sequence is TGTGCCAGCAGCCAGAAGCTCGGGCCCGAAGCTTTCTTT.

In this sample, this clonotype turned up a few times. The chain uses TRBV27 and TRBJ1-3; unclear D gene. Germline CDR1 is MNHEY and CDR2 is SMNVEV (reference sequence). The CDR3 has 16 amino acids. Trimming pared 5 bases from V and 4 bases from J, leaving 18 bases between. The CDR3 sequence is CASSGRPSGGGNTIYF. In nucleotides, the CDR3 is TGTGCCAGCAGTGGACGTCCCTCCGGAGGGGGAAACACCATATATTTT.

In this sample, this clonotype turned up many times. The genes are TRBV12-3 or TRBV12-4 and TRBJ1-3, with D possibly matching TRBD1 (6 bases). The CDR3 is made up of 15 amino acids. Trimming pared 2 bases from V and 4 bases from J, leaving 12 bases between. The CDR3 DNA is TGTGCCAGCAGTTTATCGGGGGCCGGGGGAAACACCATATATTTT. Residues: CASSLSGAGGNTIYF.